This is a list of T cell receptor beta chains from one sample in a study of blood T cell repertoires in COVID-19. Repertoires were generated with immunoSEQ multiplex PCR, while TCRdb's copy carries only in-frame clones and drops some. The sample consists of approximately 160,000 clones, approximately 83% of them appearing once. The sequenced material came from peripheral blood. Receptors were obtained from a man aged 65 to 79 who had recovered from COVID-19. CDR3s include the opening cysteine and the closing phenylalanine or tryptophan. The D gene is left open where the match is weak. Size tells how often a clone was seen (once, few, many) or the class of an expanded clone, and some rows leave it out.

.	TRBD1	TRBV6-5	TRBJ2-7	CASISTGVSYEQYF	TGTGCCAGCATCTCGACAGGGGTGTCTTACGAGCAGTACTTC
.	TRBD1	TRBV5-8	TRBJ1-5	CASTTNPIRGQGSVQPQHF	TGTGCCAGCACCACCAACCCCATCCGAGGACAGGGGTCGGTTCAGCCCCAGCATTTT
once	TRBD2	TRBV9	TRBJ2-1	CASSAGTSGLGYNEQFF	TGTGCCAGCAGCGCGGGGACTAGCGGCCTGGGGTACAATGAGCAGTTCTTC
.	TRBD1	TRBV5-1	TRBJ2-1	CASSLSRVSGQVRYEQFF	TGCGCCAGCAGCTTGTCCCGCGTATCCGGACAGGTTAGATATGAGCAGTTCTTC
.	TRBD1	TRBV24-1	TRBJ2-1	CATSDGTGGSYNEQFF	TGTGCCACCAGTGATGGGACAGGGGGTTCCTACAATGAGCAGTTCTTC
.	.	TRBV7-6	TRBJ2-5	CASSRPGLAGETQYF	TGTGCCAGCAGCCGACCGGGACTCGCTGGGGAGACCCAGTACTTC
.	TRBD2	TRBV15	TRBJ2-5	CATSRYKLAGFQETQYF	TGTGCCACCAGCAGATACAAACTAGCGGGGTTCCAAGAGACCCAGTACTTC
.	TRBD1	TRBV2	TRBJ1-4	CASSTGTGHEKLFF	TGTGCCAGCAGTACCGGGACAGGGCATGAAAAACTGTTTTTT
.	.	TRBV18	TRBJ2-5	CASSPQDSQQETQYF	TGTGCCAGCTCACCGCAGGACAGTCAACAAGAGACCCAGTACTTC
.	.	TRBV5-1	TRBJ1-6	CASSLQGSSYNSPLHF	TGCGCCAGCAGCTTACAGGGAAGCTCCTATAATTCACCCCTCCACTTT
.	TRBD1	TRBV29-1	TRBJ2-7	CSVKRTGYEQYF	TGCAGCGTTAAAAGGACAGGGTACGAGCAGTACTTC
.	.	TRBV14	TRBJ2-3	CASSRSQDTQYF	TGTGCCAGCAGCCGGAGCCAAGATACGCAGTATTTT
.	.	TRBV2	TRBJ2-7	CASRPTIAPSSYEQYF	TGTGCCAGCAGACCTACTATAGCGCCCAGCTCCTACGAGCAGTACTTC
.	.	TRBV4-2	TRBJ2-7	CASSQEIEASVTYEQYF	TGTGCCAGCAGCCAAGAGATAGAGGCTAGCGTAACCTACGAGCAGTACTTC
.	TRBD2	TRBV10-1	TRBJ2-2	CASSDPAGGNTGELFF	TGCGCCAGCAGTGATCCCGCGGGGGGGAACACCGGGGAGCTGTTTTTT
.	TRBD1	TRBV27	TRBJ1-1	CASSYHRGLTEAFF	TGTGCCAGCAGTTACCACAGGGGGCTCACTGAAGCTTTCTTT
.	.	TRBV14	TRBJ2-7	CASSPLASSYEQYF	TGTGCCAGCAGCCCTTTAGCGTCGTCCTACGAGCAGTACTTC
.	.	TRBV21-1	TRBJ2-1	CASSKWASGRPYNEQFF	TGTGCCAGCAGCAAATGGGCTAGCGGGAGGCCATACAATGAGCAGTTCTTC
once	.	TRBV30	TRBJ1-3	CAYGQSGNTIYF	TGTGCTTACGGACAGTCCGGAAACACCATATATTTT